A single sample is the source of the 19 T cell receptor beta chains below, sequenced in a study of cytotoxic CD8 clonotypes in ibrutinib-treated CLL. Clones were read by immunoSEQ multiplex PCR, and TCRdb kept only the in-frame ones, dropping some. This table has around 200,000 clones, roughly 73% appearing once. The sequenced sample was PBMCs, obtained after 12 months of ibrutinib treatment. The receptors here all came from a human donor with chronic lymphocytic leukemia.

The chain recombines TRBV9 with TRBJ1-5, with D unresolved. Germline V CDR1 and CDR2: SGDLS, YYNGEE. This CDR3 contains 13 residues. Trimming stripped 3 bases from V and 7 bases from J, with 11 bases between. In nucleotides, the CDR3 is TGTGCCAGCAGCGCCCAACTCGGCCAGCCCCAGCATTTT. Its translation: CASSAQLGQPQHF.

The chain joins TRBV6-1 to TRBJ1-1, with 8 bases aligning to TRBD1. This CDR3 comprises 13 residues. Germline CDR1 is MNHNS and CDR2 is SASEGT. The V segment lost 1 base and the J segment 7 bases; nucleotides outside the gene matches: 2. The CDR3 DNA is TGTGCCAGCAGTGAAGGGACAGGGTTTGAAGCTTTCTTT. Its protein is CASSEGTGFEAFF.

The CDR3 DNA reads as TGTGCCACGGGGGGGACAGGGGTTTCCTACGAGCAGTACTTC. Translated: CATGGTGVSYEQYF. The chain has TRBV28 and TRBJ2-7; 10 bases agree with TRBD1. This CDR3 has 14 amino acids. V trimming: 10 bases; J trimming: 1 base; junction bases outside the gene matches: 7. The germline gives CDR1 MDHEN, CDR2 SYDVKM. The full variable domain, in which reference TRBV28 and TRBJ2-7 provide the parts outside the CDR3, is DVKVTQSSRYLVKRTGEKVFLECVQDMDHENMFWYRQDPGLGLRLIYFSYDVKMKEKGDIPEGYSVSREKKERFSLILESASTNQTSMYLCATGGTGVSYEQYFGPGTRLTVT.

This chain uses TRBV5-1 with TRBJ1-1, with a tentative D call TRBD1 (5 bases). Germline V gene sequence: CDR1 SGHRS, CDR2 YFSETQ. The CDR3 extends over 15 amino acids. Between the trimmed V and J ends, which lost 4 bases and 4 bases, there was a span of 17 bases. CDR3: CASSRQSQGITEAFF. The CDR3 DNA reads TGCGCCAGCAGCCGCCAAAGTCAGGGAATCACTGAAGCTTTCTTT.

V gene TRBV11-2 combines with J gene TRBJ1-2; 11 bases are shared with TRBD1. From germline, CDR1 is SGHAT and CDR2 FQNNGV. Unmatched junction bases numbered 5, after V lost 2 bases and J lost 3 bases. The length of the CDR3 is 16 residues. CDR3 in amino acids: CASSLNWDRGDYGYTF. The CDR3 bases are TGTGCCAGCAGCTTAAATTGGGACAGGGGGGACTATGGCTACACCTTC.

The J gene is TRBJ2-1, the V gene TRBV6-5; D not certain. Per the germline V gene, CDR1 is MNHEY and CDR2 is SVGAGI. V shed 6 bases and J shed 8 bases, with 8 bases lying between them. The CDR3 has 11 residues. This chain's CDR3 is CASSGRDEQFF. In nucleotides, the CDR3 is TGTGCCAGCAGCGGCCGGGATGAGCAGTTCTTC.

The chain is built from TRBV10-3 and TRBJ1-2, with a weak D call TRBD1 (5 bases). The V gene's germline CDR1 is ENHRY and CDR2 SYGVKD. This CDR3 spans 14 amino acids. The V gene lost 3 bases and the J gene lost 6 bases, with 14 bases spanning the gap. CDR3 DNA sequence: TGTGCCATCAGTGATTCTGGGGGGGACCATGGCTACACCTTC. It specifies CAISDSGGDHGYTF.

The chain uses TRBV5-6 and TRBJ2-7; 9 bases are shared with TRBD1. After removal of 4 bases from V and 2 bases from J, the junction contained 16 bases not matched to a gene. The CDR3 totals 18 residues. Germline CDR1 and CDR2: SGHDT and YYEEEE. For the CDR3, the DNA is TGTGCCAGCAGCCCTAGATACACCCCAGGGACAGGGACCTACGAGCAGTACTTC. This codes for CASSPRYTPGTGTYEQYF.

The chain links TRBV4-2 to TRBJ1-4; no clear D gene. CDR1 LGHNA and CDR2 YNFKEQ come from the germline V gene. The CDR3 is 16 amino acids. The V and J ends lost 2 bases and 0 bases respectively, with 10 bases between them. CDR3 protein: CASSQSLGTTNEKLFF. CDR3 nucleotides: TGTGCCAGCAGCCAATCCCTCGGGACAACTAATGAAAAACTGTTTTTT.

This clone was observed once. CDR3 sequence: CASSLKRGALNEQFF. In DNA form, the CDR3 reads TGCGCCAGCAGCTTGAAGCGGGGGGCCCTCAATGAGCAGTTCTTC. V gene TRBV5-1 combines with J gene TRBJ2-1, with 9 bases that match TRBD2. Per the germline V gene, CDR1 is SGHRS and CDR2 is YFSETQ. This CDR3 comprises 15 residues. V trimming: 1 base; J trimming: 6 bases; junction bases outside the gene matches: 5.

The chain combines TRBV2 with TRBJ2-2; TRBD1 aligns across 7 bases. The germline V gene has CDR1 SNHLY and CDR2 FYNNEI. CDR3 size: 15 residues. J lost 5 bases, V lost 5 bases, and 8 bases had no gene match. The CDR3 is CASSKETGKTGELFF. The CDR3 DNA follows: TGTGCCAGCAGTAAAGAGACAGGGAAAACCGGGGAGCTGTTTTTT.

This sequence joins TRBV10-1 and TRBJ2-7, with 7 bases matching TRBD1. The CDR3 loop spans 13 amino acids. V was pared by 6 bases and J by 3 bases, with 5 bases of the junction left unmatched. CDR1 and CDR2 (germline): WNHNN, SYGVQD (reference sequence). The CDR3 reads CASSRQGNYEQYF. The CDR3 DNA reads as TGCGCCAGCAGCCGACAGGGAAACTACGAGCAGTACTTC.

The rearrangement uses TRBV28 and TRBJ1-5, with a tentative D call TRBD1 (5 bases). Germline assignment: CDR1 MDHEN and CDR2 SYDVKM. The length of the CDR3 is 15 residues. Trimming pared 3 bases from V and 0 bases from J, leaving 9 bases between. CDR3 DNA sequence: TGTGCCAGCAGTTTTCAGGGATATAGCAATCAGCCCCAGCATTTT. This codes for CASSFQGYSNQPQHF.

The chain is built from TRBV29-1 and TRBJ2-5; D call uncertain. The CDR3 has 13 residues. The V gene lost 4 bases and the J gene lost 7 bases, with 16 bases spanning the gap. In germline, CDR1 is SQVTM, CDR2 ANQGSEA. The CDR3 DNA reads TGCAGCGTTGGGACCGAACTAACGGGGACCCAGTACTTC. Protein: CSVGTELTGTQYF.

J is TRBJ1-5 and V is TRBV5-1; no clear D gene. The germline V gene has CDR1 SGHRS and CDR2 YFSETQ. V lost 4 bases and J lost 6, with 14 bases in between. The CDR3 spans 14 residues. The CDR3 here is CASSQTPGGQPQHF. As DNA, the CDR3 is TGCGCCAGCAGCCAGACACCGGGAGGTCAGCCCCAGCATTTT.

CDR3 loop: CASNPGGASNEQFF. As DNA, the CDR3 is TGCGCCAGCAACCCGGGGGGCGCAAGCAATGAGCAGTTCTTC. The rearrangement uses TRBV5-1 and TRBJ2-1, with TRBD2 as a possible D gene (7 bases). Between the trimmed V and J ends, which lost 6 bases and 6 bases, there was a span of 16 bases. The CDR3 is made up of 14 amino acids. Germline V gives CDR1 SGHRS, CDR2 YFSETQ.

V and J are TRBV6-5 and TRBJ1-4, with 7 bases lining up with TRBD1. Germline V gene sequence: CDR1 MNHEY, CDR2 SVGAGI. The CDR3 has 15 amino acids. With 0 bases clipped from V and 5 bases from J, the junction kept 3 bases outside the gene matches. CDR3 nucleotides: TGTGCCAGCAGTTACTCGACAGGGTCAAATGAAAAACTGTTTTTT. Protein product: CASSYSTGSNEKLFF.

The rearrangement joins TRBV4-2 to TRBJ1-1; 7 nucleotides align to TRBD1. After removal of 3 bases from V and 5 bases from J, the junction contained 6 bases not matched to a gene. From germline, CDR1 is LGHNA and CDR2 YNFKEQ. The CDR3 contains 14 residues. For the CDR3, the DNA is TGTGCCAGCAGCCACTCGGGACAGCTGACTGAAGCTTTCTTT. Protein product: CASSHSGQLTEAFF.

This chain connects TRBV28 to TRBJ2-7; TRBD1 matches at 9 bases. The CDR3 runs 16 residues. Germline lookup yields CDR1 MDHEN and CDR2 SYDVKM. Trimming at V came to 6 bases and at J to 0 bases, leaving 9 bases not matched to a gene. The chain's CDR3 is CASSPSGTGPSYEQYF. Here the CDR3 DNA reads TGTGCCAGCAGCCCCTCCGGGACAGGGCCCTCCTACGAGCAGTACTTC.